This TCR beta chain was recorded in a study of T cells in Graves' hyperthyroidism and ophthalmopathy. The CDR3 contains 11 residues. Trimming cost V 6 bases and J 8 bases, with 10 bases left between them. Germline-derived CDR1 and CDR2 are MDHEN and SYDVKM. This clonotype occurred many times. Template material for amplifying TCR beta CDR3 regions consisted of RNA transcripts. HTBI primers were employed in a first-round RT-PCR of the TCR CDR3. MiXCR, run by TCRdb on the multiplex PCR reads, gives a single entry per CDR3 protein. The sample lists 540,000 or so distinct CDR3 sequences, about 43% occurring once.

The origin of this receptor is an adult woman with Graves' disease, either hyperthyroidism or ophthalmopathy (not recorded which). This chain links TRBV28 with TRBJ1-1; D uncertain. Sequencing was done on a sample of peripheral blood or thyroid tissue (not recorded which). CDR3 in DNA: TGTGCCAGCAGACTAGGAGACGAAGCTTTCTTT. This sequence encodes CASRLGDEAFF.